This T cell receptor beta chain was sequenced in a study of T cells in women clearing cervical HPV infection. As for the study in general: With HLA typing for only a few women, HLA confounding remains possible.

CDR1 is LNHDA and CDR2 is SQIVND in the germline V gene (reference sequence). The CDR3 contains 15 residues. Libraries were prepared by immunoSEQ multiplex PCR; TCRdb keeps only in-frame clonotypes and omits some of them. The sample table includes over 30,000 clones. Of note for this clone: From the germline J gene comes the end of the CDR3, since the read stops 3 residues before it.

The TCR originated in a woman aged 18 to 75 with a cervical HPV16 infection that either progressed to CIN3+ or cleared (not recorded which). V and J are TRBV19 and TRBJ2-2, with D maybe TRBD1 (5 bases). The material sequenced was blood buffy coat. This CDR3 reads CASTGISTGANVLFF. Partial CDR3 DNA: TGTGCCAGTACAGGGATCTCCACTGGGGCCAACGTG.